This entry features one T cell receptor (beta chain) sequence. Antigen unknown. CDR3 size: 17 residues. The junction had 7 bases not matched to a gene; V was cut back by 3 bases and J by 2 bases. Germline CDR1 MGHDK, CDR2 SYGVNS. The assay was immunoSEQ multiplex PCR, and TCRdb's table has in-frame clones only and misses some. The sample holds approximately 110,000 clones, approximately 92% seen once. This sample was taken from a study of graft-versus-host responses after intestinal transplantation. At the level of the study: Anti-thymocyte globulin induction was given to all recipients, followed by tacrolimus and steroids for three to four years.

The chain employs TRBV25-1 and TRBJ2-2; TRBD2 matches 9 bases. This receptor was identified in a human donor who was the organ donor for an intestinal transplant. This specimen consisted of unstimulated CD4+ T cells sorted from spleen or lymph node cells, obtained before transplant. The DNA of the CDR3 is TGTGCCAGCAGTGAGATGACTAGCGGACTTAACACCGGGGAGCTGTTTTTT. Its protein product is CASSEMTSGLNTGELFF.